Listed below are T cell receptor beta chains from one sample, sequenced in a study of blood T cells in healthy people across ages. TCRdb redid the calling of the 5' RACE reads with MiXCR, one entry per CDR3 protein. The data hold 600,000 to 850,000 distinct CDR3 sequences, with roughly two fifths observed a single time. Sequences were obtained from blood. Receptors originate from a woman aged 60-75 years in good health. The CDR3 runs from the conserved cysteine through the conserved F or W. D genes are given only for firm matches. Only some rows state a clone size, as once, few, many or a class for expanded clones.

j_gene	abundance	v_gene	d_gene	CDR3nt	CDR3aa
TRBJ2-3	-	TRBV4-1	-	TGCGCCAGCAGCTTTAGGCTTGCAGATACGCAGTATTTT	CASSFRLADTQYF
TRBJ1-1	-	TRBV14	TRBD1	TGTGCCAGCAGCCGCATTAAGGGGACAGGGCTGAACACTGAAGCTTTCTTT	CASSRIKGTGLNTEAFF
TRBJ2-7	-	TRBV5-1	-	TGCGCCAGCAGCCGGACAAGCGTCACCTACGAGCAGTACTTC	CASSRTSVTYEQYF
TRBJ1-1	-	TRBV20-1	-	TGCAGTGCCCCCCCAGGGAGGTTGGGGGACACTGAAGCTTTCTTT	CSAPPGRLGDTEAFF
TRBJ2-7	-	TRBV20-1	-	TGCAGTGCTAGGGCTAGCGTACCCTACGAGCAGTACTTC	CSARASVPYEQYF
TRBJ2-3	few	TRBV6-5	-	TGTGCCAGCAGTAAGCCAGGGTCAAATACGCAGTATTTT	CASSKPGSNTQYF
TRBJ2-1	-	TRBV7-2	TRBD2	TGTGCCAGCAGCAGACTAGCGGGGAACTCCTACAATGAGCAGTTCTTC	CASSRLAGNSYNEQFF
TRBJ2-5	few	TRBV5-1	TRBD2	TGCGCCAGCAGCTTGGGGGTTAGCGGGATGGGATTCCAAGAGACCCAGTACTTC	CASSLGVSGMGFQETQYF
TRBJ2-3	-	TRBV18	-	TGTGCCAGCTCACCACGGGACAACTTCACAGATACGCAGTATTTT	CASSPRDNFTDTQYF
TRBJ2-7	many	TRBV11-1	TRBD1	TGTGCCAGCAGCTTTCCAGGACAGGGAACAAAGCAGTACTTC	CASSFPGQGTKQYF
TRBJ2-1	-	TRBV20-1	-	TGCAGTGCCGTCGGAGCAAACAATGAGCAGTTCTTC	CSAVGANNEQFF
TRBJ2-3	-	TRBV28	-	TGTGCCAGCAGTTTGGCGGGACCGGGACCGGGAGAGGGGTTCCAGTATTTT	CASSLAGPGPGEGFQYF
TRBJ2-7	few	TRBV5-1	-	TGCGCCAGCAGCCGCCTAGGGGGCGAGCAGTACTTC	CASSRLGGEQYF
TRBJ1-2	few	TRBV28	-	TGTGCCAGCAGTTTTGCGGATGGCTACACCTTC	CASSFADGYTF
TRBJ1-1	-	TRBV29-1	TRBD1	TGCAGCGCCATGGACAGGGAAGCTTTCTTT	CSAMDREAFF
TRBJ1-4	few	TRBV10-3	TRBD1	TGTGCCATCAGAACCGGGACAGAGAATGAAAAACTGTTTTTT	CAIRTGTENEKLFF
TRBJ1-2	once	TRBV25-1	TRBD1	TGTGCCAGCAGGGGACAGGCCCGCTATTATAGCTACACCTTC	CASRGQARYYSYTF
TRBJ2-7	-	TRBV7-2	-	TGTGCCAGTGGGCGGCCCAGCTCCTACGAGCAGTACTTC	CASGRPSSYEQYF
TRBJ2-7	few	TRBV7-2	TRBD2	TGTGCCAGCAGCCCTGGGGCTAGCGGGAGGGCCATGGGGGAGCAGTACTTC	CASSPGASGRAMGEQYF
TRBJ2-7	few	TRBV20-1	-	TGCAGTGCTAAGGAGGGCGGCCGCGGTTCCAATGAGCAGTACTTC	CSAKEGGRGSNEQYF
TRBJ2-1	-	TRBV18	-	TGTGCCAGCTCACCGAGCGGGCACCCCTACAATGAGCAGTTCTTC	CASSPSGHPYNEQFF
TRBJ2-6	-	TRBV4-2	-	TGTGTCTGCTCCGGGGGGCAAACTACTGGGGCCAACGTCCTGACTTTC	CVCSGGQTTGANVLTF
TRBJ1-1	-	TRBV7-3	-	TGTGCCAGCAGCACCTCTAGAGACACTGAAGCTTTCTTT	CASSTSRDTEAFF
TRBJ2-3	-	TRBV6-5	TRBD2	TGTGCCAGCAGTTGCACGGTAGCGGGATGGGGAGATACGCAGTATTTT	CASSCTVAGWGDTQYF
TRBJ2-5	-	TRBV4-2	TRBD2	TGTGCCAGCAGCCAAGGATTAAGTGGGACTAGCGGGAGAGATGAGCAGTACTTC	CASSQGLSGTSGRDEQYF
TRBJ1-1	-	TRBV10-3	TRBD1	TGTGCCATCAGTACAACAGGGGAGCCGAACACTGAAGCTTTCTTT	CAISTTGEPNTEAFF
TRBJ2-7	-	TRBV12-3/TRBV12-4	TRBD2	TGTGCCAGCAACCGGAGGCCACTAGCGGGAGAGTACTACGAGCAGTACTTC	CASNRRPLAGEYYEQYF
TRBJ1-2	-	TRBV10-3	-	TGTGCCATGGGGGATAACAGCCCCGAAGGCTATGGCTACACCTTC	CAMGDNSPEGYGYTF
TRBJ2-7	few	TRBV7-2	TRBD2	TGTGCCAGCAGCTTAGGACTAGCGTTATCCTACGAGCAGTACTTC	CASSLGLALSYEQYF
TRBJ1-1	-	TRBV7-2	-	TGTGCCAGCAGCTTAGGCCGAGATGGAGCTTTCTTT	CASSLGRDGAFF
TRBJ1-1	-	TRBV5-6	-	TGTGCCAGCAGCTTGCGGTGGGGGGGGCCCACTGAAGCTTTCTTT	CASSLRWGGPTEAFF
TRBJ2-1	once	TRBV3-1	-	TGTGCCAGCAGCCCCTGGGGAGCGGCCCTTTACAATGAGCAGTTCTTC	CASSPWGAALYNEQFF
TRBJ2-3	few	TRBV5-1	TRBD2	TGCGCCAGCAGCTTGGACGGGACTAGCGGGACAGGCACAGATACGCAGTATTTT	CASSLDGTSGTGTDTQYF
TRBJ1-4	few	TRBV7-6	-	TGTGCCAGCAGGGGAGTTAATGAAAAACTGTTTTTT	CASRGVNEKLFF
TRBJ1-2	-	TRBV3-1	-	TGTGCCAGCAGCCACGAGTGGAATGTACATGGCTACACCTTC	CASSHEWNVHGYTF
TRBJ1-5	-	TRBV3-1	TRBD1	TGTGCCAGCAGCCAAGATCCTTGGACAGGGGGAGTCCAGCATTTT	CASSQDPWTGGVQHF
TRBJ2-1	few	TRBV7-9	TRBD1	TGTGCCAGCAGCCCGCCCAGGGGGCACACCTACAATGAGCAGTTCTTC	CASSPPRGHTYNEQFF
TRBJ2-5	few	TRBV29-1	TRBD1	TGCAGCGAGGGGGACAGGGGAGAGCAGTACTTC	CSEGDRGEQYF
TRBJ1-6	once	TRBV27	-	TGTGCCAGCTCGCCCATGCGAAGAGTACCCACGGGTTCACCCCTCCACTTT	CASSPMRRVPTGSPLHF
TRBJ2-7	-	TRBV5-6	-	TGTGCCAGCAGCTTGGACGGACCCCCCACCTCCTACAATGAGCAGTACTTC	CASSLDGPPTSYNEQYF
TRBJ2-6	-	TRBV4-1	-	TGCGCCAGCAGCCAAGACCAGGGTGGGGCCAACGTCCTGACTTTC	CASSQDQGGANVLTF
TRBJ1-2	-	TRBV3-1	-	TGTGCCAGCAGCCTCCGACAGGTTAACTATGGCTACACCTTC	CASSLRQVNYGYTF
TRBJ2-1	-	TRBV7-3	-	TGTGCCAGCAGCTCAGGGGGGCGGGAGTTTCGGGAGCAGTTCTTC	CASSSGGREFREQFF
TRBJ1-1	-	TRBV4-1	-	TGCGCCAGCAGCCAAGATCAGCCTAGGAAGAACACTGAAGCTTTCTTT	CASSQDQPRKNTEAFF
TRBJ2-1	-	TRBV20-1	TRBD2	TGCAGTGCTAGAGATGGACTAGCGGATTACAATGAGCAGTTCTTC	CSARDGLADYNEQFF
TRBJ2-7	-	TRBV10-3	TRBD2	TGTGCCATCAGTGAAGGAATAGCGGGGGGCATCTACGAGCAGTACTTC	CAISEGIAGGIYEQYF
TRBJ2-7	-	TRBV9	TRBD1	TGTGCCAGCAGCGTAGAGGGACAGATCTACGAGCAGTACTTC	CASSVEGQIYEQYF
TRBJ2-7	many	TRBV12-3/TRBV12-4	-	TGTGCCAGCAGTCCGGGACGCGGGTACGAGCAGTACTTC	CASSPGRGYEQYF
TRBJ2-1	-	TRBV20-1	TRBD1	TGCAGTGCCGTGGACAGGGCGCCGAGGGGGGATGAGCAGTTCTTC	CSAVDRAPRGDEQFF
TRBJ1-4	-	TRBV27	TRBD1	TGTGCCAGCAGTTTAAGGGGGACAGGGGGTTGGGAAAAACTGTTTTTT	CASSLRGTGGWEKLFF
TRBJ2-3	few	TRBV3-1	-	TGTGCCAGCAGCCAAGAACACAGAGCCACAGATACGCAGTATTTT	CASSQEHRATDTQYF
TRBJ2-1	-	TRBV6-5	TRBD2	TGTGCCAGCCGGCGGGGGATCTACAATGAGCAGTTCTTC	CASRRGIYNEQFF
TRBJ1-5	-	TRBV27	TRBD1	TGTGCCAGCAGTCTTACTAGGCCAGGGACAGGGGGGAATCAGCCCCAGCATTTT	CASSLTRPGTGGNQPQHF
TRBJ2-7	-	TRBV27	TRBD1	TGTGCCAGCAGTTCCCAGGGGGCCGCTACCTACGAGCAGTACTTC	CASSSQGAATYEQYF